The sequence of this T cell receptor (beta chain) was determined in a study of a mutant IDH1 vaccine in newly diagnosed glioma. Indicated time point: week 35, safety follow-up. Vaccine doses each comprised 300 ug of mutant IDH1 20-mer peptide, with topical imiquimod. The CDR3 length is 15 residues. Trimming removed 0 bases at V and 7 bases at J, with 14 bases between. Per the germline V gene, CDR1 is SGHRS and CDR2 is YFSETQ. Clones were read by immunoSEQ multiplex PCR, and TCRdb kept only the in-frame ones, dropping some. The top ten clones hold around 4.1% of a sample with roughly 54,000 clones, approximately 81% of them seen once. Notes on this clone: The antigen remains undetermined.

Specimen: PBMCs, collected from a glioma patient whose treatment included an IDH1 peptide vaccine. The genes are TRBV5-1 and TRBJ2-1; no definite D call. The receptor was derived from a woman aged 18-29 years with glioma. The CDR3 sequence is CASSLAAGIGNEQFF. In DNA form, the CDR3 reads TGCGCCAGCAGCTTGGCCGCCGGAATCGGGAATGAGCAGTTCTTC.